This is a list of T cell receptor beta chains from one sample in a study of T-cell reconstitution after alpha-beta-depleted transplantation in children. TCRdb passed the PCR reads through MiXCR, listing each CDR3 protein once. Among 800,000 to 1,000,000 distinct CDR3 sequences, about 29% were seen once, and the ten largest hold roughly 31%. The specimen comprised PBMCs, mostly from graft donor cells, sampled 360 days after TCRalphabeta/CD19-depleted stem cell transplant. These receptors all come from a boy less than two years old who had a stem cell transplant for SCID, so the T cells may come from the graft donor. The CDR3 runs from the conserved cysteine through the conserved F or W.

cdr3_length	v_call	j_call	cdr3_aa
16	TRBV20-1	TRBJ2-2	CSARVWGVGQDGELFF
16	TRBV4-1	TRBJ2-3	CASGRLAGAERDTQYF
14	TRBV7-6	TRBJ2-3	CASRGGPGTDTQYF
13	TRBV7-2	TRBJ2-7	CASSPAFSYEQYF
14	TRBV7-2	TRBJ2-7	CASSLFPGAYEQYF
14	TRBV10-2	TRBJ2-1	CASTLTGQYNEQFF
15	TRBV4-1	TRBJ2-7	CASSQGVGTVYEQYF
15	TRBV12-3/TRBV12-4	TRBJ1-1	CASSLGSQATTEAFF
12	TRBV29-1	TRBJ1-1	CSADRDGTEAFF
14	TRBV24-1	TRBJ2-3	CATSGKVAAGTQYF
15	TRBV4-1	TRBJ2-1	CASSGDTVSYNEQFF
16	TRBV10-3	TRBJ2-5	CAIRGTGTGRQETQYF
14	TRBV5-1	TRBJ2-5	CASSLKMGQETQYF
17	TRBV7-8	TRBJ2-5	CASSLGAAGGTRPIEYF
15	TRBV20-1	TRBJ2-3	CSANPGTSGADTQYF
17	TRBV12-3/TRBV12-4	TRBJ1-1	CASAKGDRGSSGTEAFF
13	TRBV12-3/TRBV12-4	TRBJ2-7	CASSLPLSYEQYF
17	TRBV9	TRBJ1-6	CASSVGGGTGTNSPLHF
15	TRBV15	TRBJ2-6	CATRTRGTGANVLTF
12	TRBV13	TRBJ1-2	CASSLANRGYTF
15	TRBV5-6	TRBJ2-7	CASSSRDSGRGEQYF
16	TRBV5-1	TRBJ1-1	CASRPRSGRLNTEAFF
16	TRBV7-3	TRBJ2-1	CASSYRLAGGGDEQFF
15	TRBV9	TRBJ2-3	CASSVARGGTDTQYF
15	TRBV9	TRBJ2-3	CASSVGPTGPDTQYF
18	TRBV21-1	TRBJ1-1	CASSKVKGLLCESTEAFF
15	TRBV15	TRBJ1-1	CATSRVGSGNTEAFF
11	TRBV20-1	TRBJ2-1	CSAPHTPEQFF
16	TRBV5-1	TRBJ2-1	CASSLARGGAAGEQFF
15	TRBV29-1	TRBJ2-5	CSVELTGSHRGTQYF
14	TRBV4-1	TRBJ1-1	CASSGRGGYTEAFF
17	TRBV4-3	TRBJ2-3	CASSQDPGTSPVDTQYF
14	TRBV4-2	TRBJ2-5	CASSQDLAGRAQYF
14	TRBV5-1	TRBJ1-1	CASTPGQGNTEAFF
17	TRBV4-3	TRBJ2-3	CASSQSSWGSSTDTQYF
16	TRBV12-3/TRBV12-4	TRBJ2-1	CASRTGTGGSHNEQFF
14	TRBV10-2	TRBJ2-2	CASIGGEWTGELFF
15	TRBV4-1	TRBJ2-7	CASTYSTGVSYEQYF
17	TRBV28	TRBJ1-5	CASSLGEGGLLYQPQHF
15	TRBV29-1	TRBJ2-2	CSVEVRTGITGELFF
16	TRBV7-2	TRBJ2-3	CASSLGGRPGPDTQYF